The 4 T cell receptor beta chains below all came from one sample that was sequenced in a study of T cell responses to AZD1222 COVID-19 vaccine. Some clones are missing from TCRdb's copy, which holds only in-frame ones; the method was immunoSEQ multiplex PCR. Among roughly 150,000 clones listed, 85% to 90% were seen once. The sample in question was peripheral blood, obtained 28 days after the second AZD1222 dose. The receptors stem from an adult who received the AZD1222 COVID-19 vaccine.

The rearrangement uses TRBV24-1 and TRBJ2-1, with D perhaps TRBD1 (5 bases). V was shortened by 2 bases and J by 2 bases, with 12 bases between the two germline ends. Germline lookup yields CDR1 KGHDR and CDR2 SFDVKD. The CDR3 runs to 16 residues. The CDR3: CATSDSGSTTYNEQFF. The CDR3 DNA reads TGTGCCACCAGTGATTCAGGGTCCACGACCTACAATGAGCAGTTCTTC.

The rearrangement links TRBV29-1 to TRBJ2-5; 7 bases are shared with TRBD1. Germline CDR1 SQVTM, CDR2 ANQGSEA. The ends lost 6 bases at V and 4 bases at J; junction bases unmatched: 8. This CDR3 spans 13 amino acids. For the CDR3, the DNA is TGCAGCGTAGAACGGGACAGATCAGAGACCCAGTACTTC. Protein: CSVERDRSETQYF.

V is TRBV5-1 and J is TRBJ2-2; 9 nucleotides line up with TRBD2. Trimming took 6 bases from V and 5 from J; bases not matched to a gene: 8. The CDR3 loop spans 15 amino acids. The germline CDR1 and CDR2 sequences are SGHRS and YFSETQ. CDR3 amino acids: CASTLDLAGTGELFF. Here the CDR3 DNA reads TGCGCCAGCACTCTCGATCTAGCGGGAACCGGGGAGCTGTTTTTT.

The chain couples TRBV7-2 to TRBJ1-5; the D gene is possibly TRBD1 (5 bases). CDR3 length equals 16 residues. Germline CDR1 is SGHTA and CDR2 is FQGNSA. V was shortened by 1 base and J by 0 bases, with 10 bases between the two germline ends. The CDR3, as DNA: TGTGCCAGCAGCTTAGATCAGGGTGGTAGCAATCAGCCCCAGCATTTT. Protein product: CASSLDQGGSNQPQHF.